This T cell receptor beta chain was identified in a study of T-cell memory formation after mild COVID-19. Study as a whole: The study found TCR clusters largely donor specific. Points from the study as a whole: Second-wave clones with a day 37 peak had unconfirmed SARS-CoV-2 specificity. Shrinking CD4+ clones resided mostly in CM and EM, and CD8+ ones in EMRA.

Trimming stripped 7 bases from V and 4 bases from J, with 13 bases between. CDR3 length: 13 amino acids. Germline-derived CDR1 and CDR2 are SGHNT and YYREEE (reference sequence). Concerning this clonotype itself: Its antigen is not identified.

Constant-segment primers were used for 5'RACE, and the resulting TCR alpha and TCR beta cDNA libraries carried sample barcodes and UMIs. TCRdb fed the 5' RACE reads into MiXCR, producing one record per CDR3 protein. The sample lists approximately 490,000 distinct CDR3 sequences; around 21% were seen once. The TCR sequence derives from an adult woman who had mild COVID-19 (a few samples of this study predate the infection). Cell type and time point are not known. Sequenced material: PBMCs or a T cell subset sorted from them (not recorded which). V is TRBV5-4 and J is TRBJ2-3, with D perhaps matching TRBD2 (5 bases). CDR3 DNA sequence: TGTGCCAGCCGGAGGAGTGGAGCAGATACGCAGTATTTT. As protein: CASRRSGADTQYF.